Below, one T cell receptor beta chain is given with its context. Its specificity is not known. The data stem from a study of shared clonotypes between healthy human individuals. Naive CD8 populations comprised CD45RO-negative cells positively selected for CCR7, excluding terminally differentiated effector memory CD45RA+ cells. Sequenced by immunoSEQ multiplex PCR; TCRdb stores in-frame clones only, minus some. The sample shows about 2.2 million clones, just under 95% of them seen only once. Whole-study findings and limits: Generally, naive subsets came out with larger estimated richness than memory subsets. Since donors were few, the genetic and exposure-history diversity represented was limited. What rarefaction showed was incomplete sorted-subset sequencing despite large depth. Blood alone was sampled, and tissue repertoires likely differ.

Germline V CDR1 and CDR2: SEHNR, FQNEAQ (reference sequence). This CDR3 has 14 amino acids. The junction had 2 bases not matched to a gene; V was cut back by 6 bases and J by 4 bases. V is TRBV7-9 and J is TRBJ1-4; 10 positions agree with TRBD1. Material: naive CD8+ T cells from PBMCs. This TCR derives from a young man in good health. Some clones in this sample may be carry-over from other donors' samples. The CDR3: CASSRTGGNEKLFF. The CDR3 region has the DNA TGTGCCAGCAGTCGGACAGGGGGTAATGAAAAACTGTTTTTT. Full variable domain (missing parts from reference TRBV7-9 and TRBJ1-4): DTGVSQNPRHKITKRGQNVTFRCDPISEHNRLYWYRQTLGQGPEFLTYFQNEAQLEKSRLLSDRFSAERPKGSFSTLEIQRTEQGDSAMYLCASSRTGGNEKLFFGSGTQLSVL.